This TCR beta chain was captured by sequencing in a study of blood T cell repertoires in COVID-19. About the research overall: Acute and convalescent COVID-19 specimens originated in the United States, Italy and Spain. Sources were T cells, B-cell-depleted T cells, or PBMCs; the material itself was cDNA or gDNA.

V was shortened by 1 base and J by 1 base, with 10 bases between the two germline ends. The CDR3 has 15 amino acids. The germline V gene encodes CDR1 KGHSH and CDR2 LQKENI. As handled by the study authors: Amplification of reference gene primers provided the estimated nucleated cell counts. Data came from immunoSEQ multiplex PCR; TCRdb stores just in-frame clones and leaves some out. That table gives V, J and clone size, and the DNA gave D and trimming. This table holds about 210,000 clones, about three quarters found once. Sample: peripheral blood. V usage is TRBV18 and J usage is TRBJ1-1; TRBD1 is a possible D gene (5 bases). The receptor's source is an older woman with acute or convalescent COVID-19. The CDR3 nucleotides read TGTGCCAGCTCACCACAAGCAGGGTCGAACACTGAAGCTTTCTTT. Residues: CASSPQAGSNTEAFF.